A selection of T cell receptor beta chains follows, all from one sample in a study of T-cell reconstitution after alpha-beta-depleted transplantation in children. TCRdb reprocessed the PCR reads via MiXCR and lists one record per CDR3 protein. Here the sample spans 800,000 to 1,000,000 distinct CDR3 sequences, 25% to 35% being singletons. Sequenced material: PBMCs, mostly from graft donor cells, taken 360 days after TCRalphabeta/CD19-depleted stem cell transplant. The receptor set was obtained from a boy less than two years old who had a stem cell transplant for SCID, so the T cells may come from the graft donor. Both conserved end residues are part of each CDR3. The D gene is left open where the match is weak. Part of the rows lack a size; the others show once, few, many or a class for expanded clones.

J gene: TRBJ2-1
clone size: few
V gene: TRBV12-3/TRBV12-4
D gene: .
CDR3 DNA: TGTGCCAGCAGTTCCCTCGCGGATAGCTCCTACAATGAGCAGTTCTTC
CDR3 protein: CASSSLADSSYNEQFF

J gene: TRBJ2-1
clone size: .
V gene: TRBV7-2
D gene: .
CDR3 DNA: TGTGCCAGCCAAACAGGAGTATACCCGGGGGATGAGCAGTTCTTC
CDR3 protein: CASQTGVYPGDEQFF

J gene: TRBJ2-5
clone size: .
V gene: TRBV6-4
D gene: .
CDR3 DNA: TGTGCCAGCAACAGCGAGACGGGCCGGCACAAGAGGGCCCAGTACTTC
CDR3 protein: CASNSETGRHKRAQYF

J gene: TRBJ1-1
clone size: .
V gene: TRBV9
D gene: .
CDR3 DNA: TGTGCCAGCAGCCTAAGCGAGGATATGAACACTGAAGCTTTCTTT
CDR3 protein: CASSLSEDMNTEAFF

J gene: TRBJ2-1
clone size: many
V gene: TRBV20-1
D gene: .
CDR3 DNA: TGCAGTGCCAAAAATGAGCAGTTCTTC
CDR3 protein: CSAKNEQFF

J gene: TRBJ1-2
clone size: few
V gene: TRBV20-1
D gene: .
CDR3 DNA: TGCAGTGCTAGTAGAGGGTCCGGGGGGCAGGGCTATGGCTACACCTTC
CDR3 protein: CSASRGSGGQGYGYTF

J gene: TRBJ2-6
clone size: .
V gene: TRBV5-6
D gene: .
CDR3 DNA: TGTGCCAGCAGACTTACAGGGTTACGGGCCAACGTCCTGACTTTC
CDR3 protein: CASRLTGLRANVLTF

J gene: TRBJ2-4
clone size: few
V gene: TRBV7-2
D gene: .
CDR3 DNA: TGTGCCAGCAGCCCCCGTGCGGGAAGTACAGCCAAAAACATTCAGTACTTC
CDR3 protein: CASSPRAGSTAKNIQYF

J gene: TRBJ2-7
clone size: .
V gene: TRBV20-1
D gene: .
CDR3 DNA: TGCAGTGTCGACGAGCAGTACTTC
CDR3 protein: CSVDEQYF

J gene: TRBJ1-1
clone size: .
V gene: TRBV15
D gene: .
CDR3 DNA: TGTGCCACCAGCAGTCCGGGGGCATTCACTGAAGCTTTCTTT
CDR3 protein: CATSSPGAFTEAFF

J gene: TRBJ2-7
clone size: few
V gene: TRBV12-3/TRBV12-4
D gene: TRBD1
CDR3 DNA: TGTGCCAGCAGTTTGAGTTCCGGGACAGGGCTCTACGAGCAGTACTTC
CDR3 protein: CASSLSSGTGLYEQYF

J gene: TRBJ1-3
clone size: few
V gene: TRBV5-1
D gene: .
CDR3 DNA: TGCGCCAGCAGCTTACTACAAGGCCCTGGAAACACCATATATTTT
CDR3 protein: CASSLLQGPGNTIYF

J gene: TRBJ2-2
clone size: few
V gene: TRBV20-1
D gene: .
CDR3 DNA: TGCGGTGCCCCTGGGGCAGATAACACCGGGGAGCTGTTTTTT
CDR3 protein: CGAPGADNTGELFF

J gene: TRBJ2-7
clone size: .
V gene: TRBV5-1
D gene: .
CDR3 DNA: TGCGCCAGCAGCTCAATCAGGGGTGCAATCTCCGAGCAGTACTTC
CDR3 protein: CASSSIRGAISEQYF

J gene: TRBJ2-5
clone size: few
V gene: TRBV12-3/TRBV12-4
D gene: .
CDR3 DNA: TGTGCCAGCAGTTTTCGAGGGGCAGGGGAAGAGACCCAGTACTTC
CDR3 protein: CASSFRGAGEETQYF

J gene: TRBJ2-1
clone size: .
V gene: TRBV7-8
D gene: TRBD2
CDR3 DNA: TGTGCCAGCAGCTTAGAAAGCGGGGGGGGCAAGAATGAGCAGTTCTTC
CDR3 protein: CASSLESGGGKNEQFF

J gene: TRBJ1-1
clone size: many
V gene: TRBV7-3
D gene: .
CDR3 DNA: TGTGCCAGCAGCTTAACGGAGGTCACTGAAGCTTTCTTT
CDR3 protein: CASSLTEVTEAFF

J gene: TRBJ2-1
clone size: .
V gene: TRBV5-5
D gene: TRBD2
CDR3 DNA: TGTGCCAGCCGACCCCGGGGACTAGCGGATTACAATGAGCAGTTCTTC
CDR3 protein: CASRPRGLADYNEQFF

J gene: TRBJ1-1
clone size: .
V gene: TRBV9
D gene: .
CDR3 DNA: TGTGCCAGCAGCGAGGGTAGGGTGGGTGAAGCTTTCTTT
CDR3 protein: CASSEGRVGEAFF

J gene: TRBJ2-7
clone size: .
V gene: TRBV2
D gene: TRBD2
CDR3 DNA: TGTGCCAGCAGTGGAGGACTAGGCCTCGGATACGAGCAGTACTTC
CDR3 protein: CASSGGLGLGYEQYF

J gene: TRBJ2-1
clone size: .
V gene: TRBV7-8
D gene: TRBD2
CDR3 DNA: TGTGCCAGCAGCCCTCAGCCCTTAGCGGGGAATGAGCAGTTCTTC
CDR3 protein: CASSPQPLAGNEQFF

J gene: TRBJ2-3
clone size: many
V gene: TRBV7-9
D gene: .
CDR3 DNA: TGTGCCAGCAGCTTGACAGCTACTAGCACAGATACGCAGTATTTT
CDR3 protein: CASSLTATSTDTQYF

J gene: TRBJ2-7
clone size: many
V gene: TRBV20-1
D gene: TRBD2
CDR3 DNA: TGCAGTGCTACGACTAGCGGGGGTACCCACGAGCAGTACTTC
CDR3 protein: CSATTSGGTHEQYF

J gene: TRBJ1-2
clone size: .
V gene: TRBV28
D gene: TRBD1
CDR3 DNA: TGTGCCAGCAGCCGGGCGGGACAGCTTTATGGCTACACCTTC
CDR3 protein: CASSRAGQLYGYTF

J gene: TRBJ2-6
clone size: few
V gene: TRBV29-1
D gene: .
CDR3 DNA: TGCAGCGTTGCTTGGGCTGGGGCCAACGTCCTGACTTTC
CDR3 protein: CSVAWAGANVLTF

J gene: TRBJ2-7
clone size: many
V gene: TRBV6-1
D gene: TRBD1
CDR3 DNA: TGTGCCAGCGCGGGACAGGGGTTCCTCGAGCAGTACTTC
CDR3 protein: CASAGQGFLEQYF

J gene: TRBJ2-1
clone size: .
V gene: TRBV12-3/TRBV12-4
D gene: .
CDR3 DNA: TGTGCCAGCAGTTGGTCGGCGTTCGGAAGCTCCTACAATGAGCAGTTCTTC
CDR3 protein: CASSWSAFGSSYNEQFF

J gene: TRBJ2-1
clone size: .
V gene: TRBV5-1
D gene: TRBD2
CDR3 DNA: TGCGCCAGCAGCACTAGCGGGTCCTACAATGAGCAGTTCTTC
CDR3 protein: CASSTSGSYNEQFF

J gene: TRBJ2-5
clone size: few
V gene: TRBV5-1
D gene: TRBD1
CDR3 DNA: TGCGCCAGCAGCCATCTGGTTGTGGAAGGGGGCGCGGAGACCCAGTACTTC
CDR3 protein: CASSHLVVEGGAETQYF

J gene: TRBJ2-5
clone size: .
V gene: TRBV12-3/TRBV12-4
D gene: .
CDR3 DNA: TGTGCCAGCAGTTTCACAGGGTATCGGCAAGAGACCCAGTACTTC
CDR3 protein: CASSFTGYRQETQYF

J gene: TRBJ2-7
clone size: few
V gene: TRBV20-1
D gene: TRBD2
CDR3 DNA: TGCAGGGCACTCTCTAGCGGGGGGGCCTCCTACGAGCAGTACTTC
CDR3 protein: CRALSSGGASYEQYF

J gene: TRBJ2-6
clone size: few
V gene: TRBV10-3
D gene: .
CDR3 DNA: TGTGCCATCAGTTCCGGGTGGGAACTCCTTTCAGGGGCCAACGTCCTGACTTTC
CDR3 protein: CAISSGWELLSGANVLTF

J gene: TRBJ2-3
clone size: .
V gene: TRBV12-3/TRBV12-4
D gene: .
CDR3 DNA: TGTGCCAGCAGTTTAACGGCAGGGAGCGCTCGCACAGATACGCAGTATTTT
CDR3 protein: CASSLTAGSARTDTQYF

J gene: TRBJ1-5
clone size: .
V gene: TRBV5-5
D gene: .
CDR3 DNA: TGTGCCAGCAGCTTGGGATATGGCTTACATAGCAATCAGCCCCAGCATTTT
CDR3 protein: CASSLGYGLHSNQPQHF

J gene: TRBJ2-3
clone size: few
V gene: TRBV15
D gene: .
CDR3 DNA: TGTGCCACCAGCCCATTAAGTGACCCCGGGGATACGCAGTATTTT
CDR3 protein: CATSPLSDPGDTQYF

J gene: TRBJ2-1
clone size: .
V gene: TRBV12-3/TRBV12-4
D gene: .
CDR3 DNA: TGTGCCAGCAGTTTGGTCGGGGTTAGGAATGAGCAGTTCTTC
CDR3 protein: CASSLVGVRNEQFF

J gene: TRBJ2-5
clone size: few
V gene: TRBV15
D gene: .
CDR3 DNA: TGTGCCACCAGCAGGGGACACTTTCAAGAGACCCAGTACTTC
CDR3 protein: CATSRGHFQETQYF

J gene: TRBJ2-5
clone size: .
V gene: TRBV7-9
D gene: .
CDR3 DNA: TGTGCCAGCAGCTCCCCCACAGGGTTCAGGGAGACCCAGTACTTC
CDR3 protein: CASSSPTGFRETQYF

J gene: TRBJ1-6
clone size: many
V gene: TRBV4-3
D gene: .
CDR3 DNA: TGCGCCAGCAGCCAAGTTGCACGCTATAATTCACCCCTCCACTTT
CDR3 protein: CASSQVARYNSPLHF

J gene: TRBJ2-5
clone size: .
V gene: TRBV20-1
D gene: TRBD1
CDR3 DNA: TGCAGTGCTAGTGGTCCCACGACAGGGACGGAGACCCAGTACTTC
CDR3 protein: CSASGPTTGTETQYF

J gene: TRBJ2-7
clone size: .
V gene: TRBV30
D gene: .
CDR3 DNA: TGTGCCTGGAGTGAACCAACTACGTACGAGCAGTACTTC
CDR3 protein: CAWSEPTTYEQYF

J gene: TRBJ2-4
clone size: few
V gene: TRBV4-2
D gene: .
CDR3 DNA: TGTGCCAGCAGCCCCCAAGGCGCGGGGGCCCCTGTAGCCAAAAACATTCAGTACTTC
CDR3 protein: CASSPQGAGAPVAKNIQYF

J gene: TRBJ2-3
clone size: once
V gene: TRBV12-3/TRBV12-4
D gene: .
CDR3 DNA: TGTGCCAGCAGTTCGGACCTGGGGTTTACAGATACGCAGTATTTT
CDR3 protein: CASSSDLGFTDTQYF

J gene: TRBJ2-6
clone size: .
V gene: TRBV20-1
D gene: .
CDR3 DNA: TGCAGTGCCCCCCTGAGCCCCTCTGGGGCCAACGTCCTGACTTTC
CDR3 protein: CSAPLSPSGANVLTF

J gene: TRBJ2-1
clone size: .
V gene: TRBV4-1
D gene: .
CDR3 DNA: TGCGCCAGCAGCCAAGGGGGGGCGCGAAGCTCCTACAATGAGCAGTTCTTC
CDR3 protein: CASSQGGARSSYNEQFF

J gene: TRBJ2-1
clone size: few
V gene: TRBV18
D gene: TRBD2
CDR3 DNA: TGTGCCAGCCGGACTAGCGGGGGGAATGAGCAGTTCTTC
CDR3 protein: CASRTSGGNEQFF

J gene: TRBJ1-1
clone size: few
V gene: TRBV12-3/TRBV12-4
D gene: .
CDR3 DNA: TGTGCCAGCAGTCCGTATATGAACACTGAAGCTTTCTTT
CDR3 protein: CASSPYMNTEAFF

J gene: TRBJ2-7
clone size: .
V gene: TRBV7-8
D gene: .
CDR3 DNA: TGTGCCAGCAGCTTAATCCCCGGGACTGCCTACGAGCAGTACTTC
CDR3 protein: CASSLIPGTAYEQYF

J gene: TRBJ1-5
clone size: few
V gene: TRBV2
D gene: .
CDR3 DNA: TGTGCCAGCATGCCCTTTCTGGGGTTTAATCAGCCCCAGCATTTT
CDR3 protein: CASMPFLGFNQPQHF

J gene: TRBJ2-2
clone size: .
V gene: TRBV20-1
D gene: TRBD2
CDR3 DNA: TGCAGTACTAGCGGCTCGCTCACCGGGGAGCTGTTTTTT
CDR3 protein: CSTSGSLTGELFF

J gene: TRBJ2-3
clone size: few
V gene: TRBV11-1
D gene: TRBD2
CDR3 DNA: TGTGCCAGCAGCTTAGCTCACCAGCGGGGGTTTCTCACAGATACGCAGTATTTT
CDR3 protein: CASSLAHQRGFLTDTQYF

J gene: TRBJ2-7
clone size: few
V gene: TRBV7-3
D gene: .
CDR3 DNA: TGTGCCAGCAGCTTGGGTGGCCAGGTTGGCGACGAGCAGTACTTC
CDR3 protein: CASSLGGQVGDEQYF

J gene: TRBJ1-1
clone size: .
V gene: TRBV20-1
D gene: TRBD1
CDR3 DNA: TGCAGTGCTTACCCAGGGGGAGGGAACACTGAAGCTTTCTTT
CDR3 protein: CSAYPGGGNTEAFF

J gene: TRBJ2-5
clone size: .
V gene: TRBV20-1
D gene: .
CDR3 DNA: TGCAGTGCTAATAGAAGACAAGGACAAGAGACCCAGTACTTC
CDR3 protein: CSANRRQGQETQYF

J gene: TRBJ2-1
clone size: .
V gene: TRBV20-1
D gene: .
CDR3 DNA: TGCAGTGCCCCCATGGCGGACAGACCCTACAATGAGCAGTTCTTC
CDR3 protein: CSAPMADRPYNEQFF

J gene: TRBJ1-2
clone size: few
V gene: TRBV7-9
D gene: TRBD1
CDR3 DNA: TGTGCCAGCAGCTTAGCGGGAGGGACAGGGAAAGGCTACACCTTC
CDR3 protein: CASSLAGGTGKGYTF